This TCR beta chain was profiled in a study of blood T cell repertoires in COVID-19. The overall study: Acute-phase and convalescent COVID-19 samples originated in the United States, Italy and Spain. PBMCs, B-cell-depleted T cells, or T cells were the source of the cDNA or gDNA that made up the material.

Per the study methods: Amplified reference gene primers provided the basis for estimating nucleated cell counts. The repertoire was sequenced with immunoSEQ multiplex PCR; TCRdb's copy has only in-frame clones and lacks some. The V and J calls and clone size come from that table; D and trimming were worked out from the DNA. Here the sample spans some 45,000 clones, about four fifths being singletons. The CDR3 has 15 amino acids. The germline V gene has CDR1 LNHDA and CDR2 SQIVND (reference sequence). J lost 3 bases, V lost 4 bases, and 7 bases had no gene match. The genes are TRBV19 and TRBJ1-2; 8 bases line up with TRBD1. The receptor was derived from a human donor in a cohort sampled during active COVID-19. Sequencing input: peripheral blood. The CDR3, as DNA: TGTGCCAGTAGTACGCGACCGACAGGGGACTATGGCTACACCTTC. It specifies CASSTRPTGDYGYTF.